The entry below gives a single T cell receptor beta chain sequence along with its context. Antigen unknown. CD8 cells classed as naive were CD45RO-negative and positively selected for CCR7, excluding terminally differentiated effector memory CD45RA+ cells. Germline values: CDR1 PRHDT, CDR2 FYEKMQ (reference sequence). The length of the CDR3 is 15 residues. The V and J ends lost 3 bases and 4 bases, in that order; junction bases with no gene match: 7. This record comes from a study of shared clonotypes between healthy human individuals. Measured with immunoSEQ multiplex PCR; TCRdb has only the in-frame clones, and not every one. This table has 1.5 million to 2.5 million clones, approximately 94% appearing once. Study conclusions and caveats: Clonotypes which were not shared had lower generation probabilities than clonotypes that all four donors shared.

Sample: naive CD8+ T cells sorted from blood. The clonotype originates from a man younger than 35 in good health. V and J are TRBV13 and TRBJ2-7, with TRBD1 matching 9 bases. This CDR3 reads CASSFNRGQGYEQYF. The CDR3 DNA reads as TGTGCCAGCAGCTTCAACCGGGGACAGGGTTACGAGCAGTACTTC.